This T cell receptor (beta chain) derives from a study of blood T cell repertoires in COVID-19. Study information: Collection of acute and convalescent COVID-19 samples took place in the United States, Italy and Spain. PBMCs, B-cell-depleted T cells, or T cells were the source of the cDNA or gDNA that made up the material.

V gave up 6 bases and J gave up 0 bases; unmatched junction bases: 5. Per the germline V gene, CDR1 is SGHNT and CDR2 is YENEEA. The CDR3 is 16 residues long. Methods used by the authors: Using reference gene primer amplification, nucleated cell counts were estimated. The protocol was immunoSEQ multiplex PCR, while the TCRdb copy is restricted to in-frame clones and leaves out a portion. V and J calls and clone size come straight from that table; D and trimming were deduced from the DNA. The table lists around 170,000 clones, 86% of them singletons. The material sequenced was peripheral blood. The chain couples TRBV11-3 to TRBJ2-2, with 9 bases aligning to TRBD2. The source is a woman in her 70s with acute or convalescent COVID-19. CDR3: CASSFASGTNTGELFF. CDR3 DNA sequence: TGTGCCAGCAGTTTCGCTAGCGGGACGAACACCGGGGAGCTGTTTTTT.